This note documents a single T cell receptor (beta chain) sequence. This record belongs to a study of blood T cell repertoires in COVID-19. Germline V lookup: CDR1 LGHNA, CDR2 YNFKEQ. V was shortened by 1 base and J by 5 bases, with 12 bases between the two germline ends. The CDR3 extends over 14 amino acids. Participant-given clinical history determined each cohort assignment. The assay was immunoSEQ multiplex PCR, and TCRdb's table has in-frame clones only and misses some. The data contain roughly 280,000 clones, 90% of them singletons. The chain couples TRBV4-2 to TRBJ2-7; D perhaps matches TRBD1 (6 bases). This TCR was sampled from a woman aged 25 to 45 with acute COVID-19. Sample: PBMCs or T cells enriched from blood (not recorded which). The CDR3 region has the DNA TGTGCCAGCAGCCAAGTAACAGGGTTCGACGAGCAGTACTTC. Its translation is CASSQVTGFDEQYF.